The present T cell receptor (beta chain) was sequenced within a study of patients and donors after allogeneic stem cell transplantation. This CDR3 is 13 amino acids long. The J segment lost 10 bases and the V segment lost 8 bases, leaving 11 bases of the junction unmatched. The germline V gene has CDR1 ENHRY and CDR2 SYGVKD. TCRdb fed the RT-PCR reads into MiXCR, producing one record per CDR3 protein. This table holds hundreds of thousands of distinct CDR3 sequences, more than 15% found once. The sequenced sample was blood, either unsorted or a sorted T cell fraction (not recorded which). The TCR was taken from a human donor who was either an allogeneic HSCT recipient or a stem cell or donor lymphocyte infusion donor (not recorded which). It is not recorded whose cells these are; they may come from a transplant donor. The V gene is TRBV10-3, the J gene TRBJ2-1; 7 bases fit TRBD1. The CDR3 DNA follows: TGTGCCATCTCCGAGGGGGCCGGCAGCGAGCAGTTCTTC. This encodes CAISEGAGSEQFF.